This T cell receptor (beta chain) was obtained from a study of neoadjuvant nivolumab and ipilimumab in lung cancer. This clone was recorded only once. What it recognizes is unknown. Some clones are missing from TCRdb's copy, which holds only in-frame ones; the method was immunoSEQ multiplex PCR. The sample holds tens of thousands of clones, around 89% seen once. Study results and limitations: TCR richness and clonality were higher in tumors than adjacent uninvolved lung. Pathologic regression was not significantly tied to TCR clonality. TCR receptors were sequenced in few samples. Pretherapy blood TCR richness correlated positively with resected tumor richness.

CDR3 length: 17 residues. Germline assignment: CDR1 MNHNS and CDR2 SASEGT. The V and J ends lost 2 bases and 6 bases, in that order; junction bases with no gene match: 6. The genes are TRBV6-1 and TRBJ2-4, with 14 positions matching TRBD2. The sample consisted of blood, taken before neoadjuvant nivolumab, alone or with ipilimumab. The receptor was derived from an adult with non-small cell lung cancer. Some clones in this sample may be carry-over from other donors' samples. Written as DNA, the CDR3 is TGTGCCAGCAGTGAAACGGGGACTAGCGGGAGTAGAAACATTCAGTACTTC. Encoded protein: CASSETGTSGSRNIQYF.